These T cell receptor beta chains were read from a single sample in a study of CD8+CD57+ T cells in acquired aplastic anemia. One entry per CDR3 protein results from TCRdb running MiXCR on the reads. The table lists around 200,000 distinct CDR3 sequences, roughly 56% of them singletons. Source material: sorted CD4+, CD8+, or CD8+CD57+ T cells (not recorded which) from PBMCs. The receptors here all came from a human donor in good health, serving as a control. CDR3s include the opening cysteine and the closing phenylalanine or tryptophan.

>TRBV2
CASSVRTSGGERGYEQYF
>TRBV20-1
CSATWAWGGTNEQFF
>TRBV7-9
CASSLGAQGYTF
>TRBV20-1
CSAQAILGTGAETQYF
>TRBV20-1
CSGREGALTGELFF
>TRBV27
CASRRAMGQGYYEQYF
>TRBV7-9
CASSPIPGTEQYF
>TRBV29-1
CSLEGYRSTEAFF
>TRBV7-2
CASSLLGTSTDTQYF
>TRBV28
CASSIQYGYTF
>TRBV5-1
CASSLSSEADTQYF
>TRBV5-1
CASSWTSGQGPYEQYF
>TRBV12-3/TRBV12-4
CASSFEARQINYGYTF
>TRBV7-9
CASSLAGRAEQYF
>TRBV7-9
CASSPGGKGLSYEQYF
>TRBV19
CASRRGSDSPLHF
>TRBV9
CASSPRGDRYNEQFF
>TRBV7-9
CASSEQGRTEAFF
>TRBV29-1
CSVVGRAEAFF
>TRBV11-2
CASSPWTGSSSYNEQFF
>TRBV10-3
CAIHQGPNSPLHF
>TRBV7-2
CASSFGQGAYERYF
>TRBV9
CASSAALGDGGYTF